Each of the 3 T cell receptor beta chains below was sequenced from the same sample in a study of blood T cell repertoires in COVID-19 (dated by TCRdb to the early 2020s). Library method: the immunoSEQ multiplex PCR assay. TCRdb mirrors the immuneACCESS table, restricted to in-frame sequences. Some clones are absent from its copies; in checked studies, under half trace to an unresolved V gene, and the reason for the others is unknown. Within this sample are about 290,000 clones, with just over 85% of them counted one time only. Clones ranked in the top ten supply around 3% of the sample. Sample: peripheral blood. The receptors originated from a woman in her 30s with active or convalescent COVID-19.

The rearrangement joins TRBV6-5 to TRBJ2-1; 8 positions agree with TRBD1. CDR1 and CDR2 (germline): MNHEY, SVGAGI. The CDR3 length is 14 residues. V shed 8 bases, J shed 3 bases, and the junction held 6 bases outside the gene matches. The CDR3 reads CASVDRGNYNEQFF. The CDR3 nucleotides are TGTGCCAGCGTCGACAGGGGTAACTACAATGAGCAGTTCTTC.

The CDR3 here is CASSLINTGQYEQYF. In DNA form, the CDR3 reads TGCGCCAGCAGCTTAATAAATACTGGACAATACGAGCAGTACTTC. The chain combines TRBV5-1 with TRBJ2-7; possibly TRBD1 for D (5 bases). The CDR3 is 15 amino acids. The germline V and J ends were trimmed by 2 bases and 4 bases, with 16 bases remaining between them. CDR1 and CDR2 (germline): SGHRS, YFSETQ.

CDR3 protein: CASSQGPRGAGTQYF. CDR3 coding DNA: TGCGCCAGCAGCCAAGGGCCTCGGGGGGCGGGTACGCAGTATTTT. The rearrangement joins TRBV4-3 to TRBJ2-3; the D gene is possibly TRBD2 (7 bases). The ends were cut back, 1 base at V and 8 bases at J, with 16 bases in the middle. There are 15 residues in the CDR3. Germline V lookup: CDR1 LGHNA, CDR2 YSLEER.